This T cell receptor (beta chain) is drawn from a study of cytomegalovirus exposure and HLA in healthy donors. General study results and limits: Reportedly, fewer N-insertions than the approximately 690-donor mean appeared in an Asian-associated ancestry cluster in a later analysis. In a later analysis, DRB1 alleles had the most associated TCRs; HLA-C alleles the fewest.

Primers included in the PCR were 60 Vbeta and 13 Jbeta primers. Sequenced by immunoSEQ multiplex PCR; TCRdb stores in-frame clones only, minus some. The table shows some 140,000 clones, with about 78% occurring only once. CDR3 length: 14 residues. The V end was cut by 5 bases, the J end by 6 bases, with 14 bases between. CDR1 is MDHEN and CDR2 is SYDVKM in the germline V gene. On this clone itself: Its antigen is currently unknown. The same CDR3 is also encoded by other DNA sequences in this sample.

The sequence came from a man over 45 in good health and CMV-seronegative. The chain links TRBV28 to TRBJ1-5; no clear D. The sequencing sample was made of PBMCs. The CDR3 region is CASSPGRESQPQHF. The CDR3 nucleotides are TGTGCCAGCAGTCCCGGGCGGGAGAGTCAGCCCCAGCATTTT.